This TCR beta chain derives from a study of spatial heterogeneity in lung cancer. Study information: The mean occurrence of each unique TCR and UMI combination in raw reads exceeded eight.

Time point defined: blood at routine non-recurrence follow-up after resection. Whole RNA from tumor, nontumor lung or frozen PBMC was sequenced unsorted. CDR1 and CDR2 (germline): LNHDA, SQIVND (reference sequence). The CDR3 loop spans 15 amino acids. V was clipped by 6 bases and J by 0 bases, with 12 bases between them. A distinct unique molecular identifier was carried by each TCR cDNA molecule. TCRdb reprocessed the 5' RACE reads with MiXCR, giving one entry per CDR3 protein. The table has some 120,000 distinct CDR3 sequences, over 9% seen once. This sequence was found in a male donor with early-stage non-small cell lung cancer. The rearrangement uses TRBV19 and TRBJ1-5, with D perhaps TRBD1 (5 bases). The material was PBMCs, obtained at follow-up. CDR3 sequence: CASRIQEYSNQPQHF. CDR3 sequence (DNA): TGTGCCAGTAGGATACAGGAATATAGCAATCAGCCCCAGCATTTT. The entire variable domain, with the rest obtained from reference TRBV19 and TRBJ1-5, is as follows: DGGITQSPKYLFRKEGQNVTLSCEQNLNHDAMYWYRQDPGQGLRLIYYSQIVNDFQKGDIAEGYSVSREKKESFPLTVTSAQKNPTAFYLCASRIQEYSNQPQHFGDGTRLSIL.